This paragraph covers one T cell receptor (beta chain) sequence. Its antigen is undetermined. This record comes from a study of T cell responses to AZD1222 COVID-19 vaccine. General observations from the study: Donors, mostly white British, included more females; clonal diversity was possibly underestimated. Repertoires were collected only later (after the peak T cell response had occurred).

Repertoires were generated with immunoSEQ multiplex PCR, while TCRdb's copy carries only in-frame clones and drops some. Of about 120,000 clones detected, 65% to 90% appear once; the ten largest clones hold approximately 26%. Sequencing used peripheral blood, obtained 28 days after the second AZD1222 dose. The TCR comes from an adult who received the AZD1222 COVID-19 vaccine.

In nucleotides, the CDR3 is TGTGCCAGCAGCCAGACCTCCGATACGCAGTATTTT. Translating gives CASSQTSDTQYF. The chain carries TRBV6-5 and TRBJ2-3; D unclear. This CDR3 is built from 12 residues. V was trimmed by 6 bases and J by 6 bases, leaving 10 bases between them. Per the germline V gene, CDR1 is MNHEY and CDR2 is SVGAGI.